This TCR beta chain was recorded in a study of T cells in Graves' hyperthyroidism and ophthalmopathy (dated by TCRdb to between 2018 and 2021). Regarding the complete study: Peripheral blood was collected at initial diagnosis, before any treatment. TCR V-J signatures able to tell the groups apart were searched for in a discovery cohort of some 100 patients, of whom 43 had Graves' ophthalmopathy and about 60 had stable Graves' hyperthyroidism. Whether ophthalmopathy could be predicted prospectively was tested in an independent validation cohort made up of under 20 hyperthyroidism patients plus 17 patients who later progressed to ophthalmopathy. For training and testing, the 100 or so patients in the discovery cohort were randomly divided in a 7:3 ratio. In more than 5 Graves' hyperthyroidism patients, the study also compared T-cell repertoires from thyroid tissue with T-cell repertoires from blood. After sampling, hyperthyroidism patients received methimazole starting at 30 mg daily, and ophthalmopathy patients received high-dose intravenous methylprednisolone. The paper describes TCR Vbeta CDR3 sequencing of more than 120 peripheral blood samples, made up of approximately 40 ophthalmopathy patients, around 73 hyperthyroidism patients and 17 progressor patients. What the research found in general, with its limitations: A model built on a 13 V-J signature distinguished ophthalmopathy from stable hyperthyroidism, reaching 85% to 90% sensitivity and under 84% specificity in cross-validation and 80%/75% in testing. Most expanded thyroid clonotypes (frequency above 0.001) were also detected in blood, suggesting blood repertoires may reflect thyroid immune responses. No statistical method was used to fix the sample size in advance, and group allocation was not hidden from the investigators. In validation, progression to ophthalmopathy was predicted by the model with 70% to 71% sensitivity and under 85% specificity, a median of 6.5 months before onset.

Amplification of TCR beta CDR3 regions was carried out from RNA transcripts. The TCR CDR3 was subjected to a first round of RT-PCR using the HTBI primer set and the Qiagen OneStep RT-PCR kit. A second multiplex PCR round built the libraries, followed by size selection and purification. The libraries were sequenced on an Illumina HiSeq2000 using paired-end 100 bp reads. Concerning the study's data processing: SOAPnuke was used to process the raw data, removing reads that contained adapters or uncalled bases, had a mean Phred below 15, or lacked an exact match to the constant primer or identifier. High-quality paired reads were merged with COPE v1.2.5, and unique nucleotide sequences were defined as clonotypes. MiTCR v1.1 was used to align clonotypes to the IMGT TRBV, TRBD and TRBJ reference segments. The analysis included only V-J combinations with a frequency above 0.0001, which together covered about 99% of the repertoires. A TCS score was defined as the ratio of F50 (clonal expansion) to E x V (chaos), with BLOSUM62-based TCRdist applied between CDR3 peptides within each V-J. Welch's t-statistics and random forest reduced just over 500 V-J features to about 13, which were used in a naive Bayes classifier (R e1071). The public reads were quality trimmed at Q25 with fastp and then assembled into clones with MiXCR by TCRdb, keeping productive beta chains. Merged by CDR3 protein, the rows form single entries marked with the most common genes and DNA. The V and J calls were determined by TCRdb, not by the authors. The sample yields 300,000 to 450,000 distinct CDR3 sequences; approximately 14% were counted once. Of the sample, about 30% falls within the top ten clones.

Looking up the germline V gene yields CDR1 SGHDT and CDR2 YYEEEE. There are 12 amino acids in the CDR3, from cysteine to phenylalanine inclusive. The DNA shown is the 36-base CDR3, in frame from base 1. V loses 1 base of germline sequence and J loses 5 bases, and the interval between the two ends is 7 bases. The hyperthyroidism patients were between 18 and 65 years old and newly diagnosed, with a disease duration of less than 2 months. The study excluded patients with uncontrolled infections, other autoimmune diseases, pregnancy or lactation. Diagnoses relied on clinical symptoms, serum thyroxine and TRAb, thyroid ultrasound and orbital computed tomography. Blood from progressor patients was drawn when they were first diagnosed with hyperthyroidism, before any ophthalmopathy symptoms appeared. PBMCs were separated from roughly 10 ml of fresh peripheral blood using Ficoll-Paque density gradient centrifugation. Progressor patients were first diagnosed with Graves' hyperthyroidism and then developed ophthalmopathy during follow-up. Total RNA was extracted with Trizol reagent, and quality was checked on an Agilent 2100 Bioanalyzer.

This clonotype was counted ten times or more. The antigen this receptor binds is unknown. Base qualities are not provided; no much larger clone lies one nucleotide away. Sequenced material: blood. Rearrangement joined TRBV5-6 to TRBJ2-7, with the identity of the D gene unclear. This receptor was obtained from a woman under 30 with Graves' hyperthyroidism that later progressed to Graves' ophthalmopathy. The bases are TGTGCCAGCAGCTTGCCATCGGACGAGCAGTACTTC. Its protein is CASSLPSDEQYF.